The entry below describes one T cell receptor (beta chain). Its target is not known. TCRdb's table, derived via immunoSEQ multiplex PCR, lists solely in-frame clones and lacks some. The sample has over 45,000 clones, around 98% seen once. The CDR3 is made up of 15 amino acids. V lost 1 base, J lost 0 bases, and 9 bases lay in between. The germline V gene has CDR1 SEHNR and CDR2 FQNEAQ (reference sequence). The entry originates in a study of siplizumab effects on memory and regulatory T cells. Study outcomes and limitations: Sequences below about 10^-5 frequency were poorly captured, limiting mapping of alloreactive clones.

Sequencing input: naive CD8+ T cells sorted from blood. V is TRBV7-9 and J is TRBJ1-2, with no clear D. The sequence was obtained from a human donor in good health. Here the CDR3 reads CASSLGFSSNYGYTF. DNA of the CDR3: TGTGCCAGCAGCTTAGGGTTTAGCTCTAACTATGGCTACACCTTC.